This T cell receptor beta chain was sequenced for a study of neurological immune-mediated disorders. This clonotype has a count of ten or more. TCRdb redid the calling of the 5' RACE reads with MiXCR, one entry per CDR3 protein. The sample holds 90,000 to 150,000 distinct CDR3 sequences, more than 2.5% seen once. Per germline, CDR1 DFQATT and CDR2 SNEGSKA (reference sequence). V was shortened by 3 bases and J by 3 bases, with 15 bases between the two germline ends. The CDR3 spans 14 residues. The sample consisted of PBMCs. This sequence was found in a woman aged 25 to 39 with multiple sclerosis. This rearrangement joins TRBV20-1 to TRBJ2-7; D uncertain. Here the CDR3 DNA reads TGCAGTGCTAGTGCGCTTACAAATATCTACGAGCAGTACTTC. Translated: CSASALTNIYEQYF.